Each of the 29 T cell receptor beta chains below was sequenced from the same sample in a study of regulatory T cells in long-lasting Graves disease. Documented time point: persistent/refractory GD, antithyroid drugs over 5 years with positive TRAb. Making the TCR library involved RNA that had been extracted from PBMCs. TCR beta libraries were built with iRepertoire HTBI primers and Arm-PCR of CDR3 regions. MiXCR, applied by TCRdb to the multiplex PCR reads, yields one record per CDR3 protein. The sample yields roughly 400,000 distinct CDR3 sequences, around 21% seen once. Sequences were derived from peripheral blood mononuclear cells (PBMCs), sampled when the disease was refractory, from a patient treated with antithyroid drugs. The receptors originated from a female donor with Graves disease.

V gene TRBV30 combines with J gene TRBJ1-2, with 7 bases lining up with TRBD1. V dropped 0 bases and J dropped 4; count of bases not matched to a gene: 2. CDR1 and CDR2 (germline): GTSNPN, SVGIG (reference sequence). The CDR3 spans 13 residues. This CDR3 is CAWSVQGLYGYTF. The CDR3 nucleotides read TGTGCCTGGAGTGTACAGGGGCTCTATGGCTACACCTTC.

This chain's CDR3 is CASSSTGGWQPQHF. The CDR3 DNA sequence: TGTGCCAGCAGCTCTACAGGGGGCTGGCAGCCCCAGCATTTT. The V call is TRBV7-2, the J call TRBJ1-5; 9 bases line up with TRBD1. J was trimmed by 7 bases and V by 4 bases; bases with no gene match: 5. The CDR3 is made up of 14 amino acids. Germline V CDR1 and CDR2: SGHTA, FQGNSA.

This clonotype was counted a few times. This chain uses TRBV5-1 with TRBJ1-6; D is ambiguous. The germline V gene has CDR1 SGHRS and CDR2 YFSETQ. The CDR3 is made up of 14 amino acids. V lost 0 bases to trimming and J lost 10 bases, with 11 bases between them. The CDR3 sequence: CASSLAEAGSPLHF. CDR3 coding DNA: TGCGCCAGCAGCTTGGCGGAGGCAGGATCACCCCTCCACTTT. Variable domain in full (rest from reference TRBV5-1 and TRBJ1-6): KAGVTQTPRYLIKTRGQQVTLSCSPISGHRSVSWYQQTPGQGLQFLFEYFSETQRNKGNFPGRFSGRQFSNSRSEMNVSTLELGDSALYLCASSLAEAGSPLHFGNGTRLTVT.

This clonotype was picked up a small number of times. V is TRBV12-3 or TRBV12-4 and J is TRBJ1-1, with a weak D call TRBD1 (6 bases). Trimming removed 6 bases at V and 3 bases at J, with 20 bases between. This CDR3 has 16 amino acids. This CDR3 is CASSVAGGPLDTEAFF. The CDR3 nucleotides read TGTGCCAGCAGCGTAGCGGGGGGGCCATTGGACACTGAAGCTTTCTTT.

This chain's CDR3 is CASSLINNEQFF. DNA for the CDR3: TGTGCCAGCAGTTTAATCAACAATGAGCAGTTCTTC. The chain has TRBV28 and TRBJ2-1, with D unclear. The CDR3 is 12 residues long. Germline CDR1 and CDR2: MDHEN and SYDVKM. V dropped 2 bases and J dropped 5 bases, with 4 bases sitting between them.

This rearrangement joins TRBV20-1 to TRBJ2-7, with D hard to call. CDR3 size: 14 residues. The V gene's germline CDR1 is DFQATT and CDR2 SNEGSKA (reference sequence). The CDR3: CSVRIFMESYEQYF. CDR3 bases: TGCAGCGTTAGGATTTTCATGGAGAGCTACGAGCAGTACTTC.

The chain is built from TRBV6-2 or TRBV6-3 and TRBJ1-2; D gene ambiguous. Germline CDR1 and CDR2: MNHEY and SVGEGT. With 7 bases removed from V and 4 bases from J, the gap between germline ends came to 22 bases. The CDR3 contains 16 residues. The chain's CDR3 is CASTYADETPLYGYTF. The CDR3 region has the DNA TGTGCCAGCACATACGCGGACGAGACCCCCCTCTATGGCTACACCTTC.

The chain carries TRBV2 and TRBJ2-1; 11 bases map to TRBD2. The germline gives CDR1 SNHLY, CDR2 FYNNEI. The CDR3 extends over 15 amino acids. V shed 6 bases, J shed 10 bases, and the junction held 11 bases outside the gene matches. The CDR3 coding sequence is TGTGCCAGCAGCGCCGGGACTAGCGGCGGTAGAGAGCAGTTCTTC. It codes for CASSAGTSGGREQFF.

This clonotype was counted many times. The chain uses TRBV20-1 and TRBJ1-2, with D possibly being TRBD1 (6 bases). The germline gives CDR1 DFQATT, CDR2 SNEGSKA (reference sequence). With 0 bases removed from V and 4 bases from J, the gap between germline ends came to 12 bases. The CDR3 runs to 14 residues. CDR3 protein: CSARDKTGLYGYTF. In DNA, the CDR3 is TGCAGTGCTAGAGATAAGACAGGCCTCTATGGCTACACCTTC.

The table lists this clonotype with a few counts. The chain has TRBV6-1 and TRBJ1-5; TRBD1 matches 7 bases. V was pared by 6 bases and J by 4 bases, with 3 bases of the junction left unmatched. Germline V gives CDR1 MNHNS, CDR2 SASEGT. The CDR3 sequence is 13 residues long. CDR3 protein: CASRGTVNQPQHF. In DNA form, the CDR3 reads TGTGCCAGCAGAGGGACAGTGAATCAGCCCCAGCATTTT.

At least ten counts were recorded for this clonotype. The chain links TRBV6-1 to TRBJ2-7; TRBD1 agrees at 9 bases. Germline CDR1 and CDR2: MNHNS and SASEGT. There are 15 residues in the CDR3. After removal of 6 bases from V and 6 bases from J, the junction contained 12 bases not matched to a gene. CDR3 protein: CASRNPRTGVAEQYF. CDR3 nucleotides: TGTGCCAGCAGAAATCCAAGGACAGGGGTTGCCGAGCAGTACTTC.

This clonotype was observed a few times. The chain carries TRBV6-5 and TRBJ2-7; no clear D gene. Germline CDR1 reads MNHEY; CDR2 reads SVGAGI. This CDR3 region has 12 residues. V was clipped by 4 bases and J by 5 bases, with 9 bases between them. In DNA form, the CDR3 reads TGTGCCAGCAGTTTGACTGAGGACGAGCAGTACTTC. It yields the protein CASSLTEDEQYF.

J is TRBJ1-1 and V is TRBV15, with TRBD1 as a possible D gene (6 bases). Per germline, CDR1 LNHNV and CDR2 YYDKDF (reference sequence). Trimming removed 0 bases from V and 3 bases from J, with 8 bases in between. The CDR3 has 14 amino acids. CDR3 in amino acids: CATSREQGHTEAFF. CDR3 in DNA: TGTGCCACCAGCAGAGAACAGGGACACACTGAAGCTTTCTTT.

The rearrangement links TRBV6-1 to TRBJ2-7; TRBD1 agrees at 9 bases. The germline V gene has CDR1 MNHNS and CDR2 SASEGT. CDR3 length equals 14 residues. After removal of 4 bases from V and 3 bases from J, the junction contained 4 bases not matched to a gene. The CDR3 region is CASSAVGQGYEQYF. The CDR3, as DNA: TGTGCCAGCAGTGCCGTGGGACAGGGCTACGAGCAGTACTTC.

This clonotype was found many times. The rearrangement joins TRBV12-3 or TRBV12-4 to TRBJ2-7; 10 bases are a match to TRBD1. Losses at the gene ends were 5 bases for V and 5 bases for J; bases not matched to a gene: 15. There are 17 residues in the CDR3. CDR3 protein: CASSPGQGVAAGNEQYF. In DNA, the CDR3 is TGTGCCAGCAGTCCCGGACAGGGGGTGGCTGCGGGGAACGAGCAGTACTTC.

This clonotype appeared many times. The rearrangement joins TRBV11-2 to TRBJ2-7; D assignment may be TRBD1 or TRBD2 (5 bases each). The CDR3 totals 15 residues. Germline-derived CDR1 and CDR2 are SGHAT and FQNNGV. Trimming shortened V by 1 base and J by 0 bases, and 10 bases separated the two germline ends. For the CDR3, the DNA is TGTGCCAGCAGCTTAGCGGGGCAGGACTCCTACGAGCAGTACTTC. This sequence encodes CASSLAGQDSYEQYF.

This clonotype was recorded a few times. The V and J genes are TRBV20-1 and TRBJ2-7; D may be TRBD2 (6 bases). Trimming pared 3 bases from V and 0 bases from J, leaving 9 bases between. The germline CDR1 and CDR2 sequences are DFQATT and SNEGSKA (reference sequence). CDR3 size: 13 residues. CDR3 amino acids: CSARPGSSYEQYF. The CDR3 DNA reads TGCAGTGCTAGGCCCGGGAGCTCCTACGAGCAGTACTTC.

J is TRBJ2-7 and V is TRBV28; D assignment may be TRBD1 or TRBD2 (5 bases each). With 2 bases removed from V and 3 bases from J, the gap between germline ends came to 11 bases. This CDR3 comprises 14 residues. The V gene's germline CDR1 is MDHEN and CDR2 SYDVKM. CDR3 region: CASSLEGFYYEQYF. The CDR3 coding sequence is TGTGCCAGCAGTTTAGAGGGGTTCTACTACGAGCAGTACTTC.

The CDR3 DNA is TGTGCCAGCAGTTCGCCTCAGGGGCTTGGAAACACCATATATTTT. Its protein product is CASSSPQGLGNTIYF. The rearrangement joins TRBV6-9 to TRBJ1-3; D may be TRBD1 (6 bases). This CDR3 region has 15 residues. V was cut by 4 bases and J by 3 bases, with 13 bases left in between. Germline CDR1 reads MNHGY; CDR2 reads SVAAGI.

The CDR3 loop reads CAGNNETGTTRRNTEAFF. The CDR3 DNA reads as TGTGCCGGAAACAACGAGACCGGGACTACCAGGCGGAACACTGAAGCTTTCTTT. The rearrangement uses TRBV30 and TRBJ1-1; perhaps TRBD1 as D (5 bases). The CDR3 runs to 18 residues. CDR1 is GTSNPN, CDR2 SVGIG, per germline (reference sequence). Deletions cut 8 bases from V and 1 base from J, with 29 bases between. The full variable domain, completed using reference TRBV30 and TRBJ1-1, is SQTIHQWPATLVQPVGSPLSLECTVEGTSNPNLYWYRQAAGRGLQLLFYSVGIGQISSEVPQNLSASRPQDRQFILSSKKLLLSDSGFYLCAGNNETGTTRRNTEAFFGQGTRLTVV.

As for this clonotype: A read error may account for a junction end that differs from germline. The CDR3 DNA reads as TGTGCCAACAGCCCCGGACGGAGCTCTGGAAACACCATATATTTT. It encodes CANSPGRSSGNTIYF. The chain carries TRBV7-2 and TRBJ1-3; no definite D call. The CDR3 consists of 15 residues. In germline, CDR1 is SGHTA, CDR2 FQGNSA.

This clonotype has a handful of counts. The chain carries TRBV2 and TRBJ2-2; TRBD2 aligns across 8 bases. This CDR3 is 14 amino acids long. After removal of 7 bases from V and 6 bases from J, the junction contained 7 bases not matched to a gene. Germline CDR1 and CDR2: SNHLY and FYNNEI. In DNA, the CDR3 is TGTGCCAGCACCCGATTCGGGGGGGCCGGGGAGCTGTTTTTT. It codes for CASTRFGGAGELFF.

This clonotype occurred many times. This chain joins TRBV7-2 and TRBJ1-2, with 8 bases that match TRBD1. Germline V gene sequence: CDR1 SGHTA, CDR2 FQGNSA. CDR3 length equals 15 residues. Losses at the gene ends were 1 base for V and 4 bases for J; bases not matched to a gene: 5. CDR3 bases: TGTGCCAGCAGCTTAGACCAGGGGGCCGTCTATGGCTACACCTTC. Translated, it gives CASSLDQGAVYGYTF.

There are a few counts of this clonotype. The chain employs TRBV20-1 and TRBJ1-3, with D possibly matching TRBD1 (5 bases). The V gene lost 3 bases and the J gene lost 0 bases, with 6 bases spanning the gap. Germline lookup yields CDR1 DFQATT and CDR2 SNEGSKA (reference sequence). The CDR3 sequence is 13 residues long. CDR3 amino acids: CSARDTSGNTIYF. Written as DNA, the CDR3 is TGCAGTGCTAGGGACACCTCTGGAAACACCATATATTTT.

J is TRBJ2-5 and V is TRBV7-9; D perhaps matches TRBD2 (5 bases). The CDR3 covers 14 residues. CDR1 is SEHNR, CDR2 FQNEAQ, per germline (reference sequence). Trimming cost V 4 bases and J 10 bases, with 19 bases left between them. In DNA, the CDR3 is TGTGCCAGCAGCTCCCCAGACACGCTGGAGGACCAGTACTTC. Amino acid sequence: CASSSPDTLEDQYF.

This clonotype was counted many times. This rearrangement joins TRBV2 to TRBJ2-7; D call uncertain. V was clipped by 3 bases and J by 3 bases, with 15 bases between them. The CDR3 loop spans 15 amino acids. Germline V lookup: CDR1 SNHLY, CDR2 FYNNEI. The CDR3 bases are TGTGCCAGCAGTGAGACTCCCCCACGTTACTACGAGCAGTACTTC. This translates into CASSETPPRYYEQYF. Full variable domain (missing parts from reference TRBV2 and TRBJ2-7): EPEVTQTPSHQVTQMGQEVILRCVPISNHLYFYWYRQILGQKVEFLVSFYNNEISEKSEIFDDQFSVERPDGSNFTLKIRSTKLEDSAMYFCASSETPPRYYEQYFGPGTRLTVT.

This clonotype appeared a few times. J is TRBJ2-5 and V is TRBV12-3 or TRBV12-4; 8 nucleotides agree with TRBD1. V was pared by 0 bases and J by 4 bases, with 7 bases of the junction left unmatched. This CDR3 spans 16 amino acids. The CDR3 is CASSLAGGRGPETQYF. The CDR3 coding sequence is TGTGCCAGCAGTTTAGCCGGAGGCAGGGGGCCAGAGACCCAGTACTTC.

V gene TRBV30 combines with J gene TRBJ1-5; TRBD1 matches 8 bases. This CDR3 has 14 amino acids. Trimming took 3 bases from V and 3 from J; bases not matched to a gene: 4. The germline V gene encodes CDR1 GTSNPN and CDR2 SVGIG (reference sequence). CDR3 amino acids: CAWRGQVNNQPQHF. CDR3 sequence (DNA): TGTGCCTGGAGGGGACAGGTGAACAATCAGCCCCAGCATTTT.

This clonotype occurred a few times. The chain couples TRBV10-3 to TRBJ2-1; 7 bases align to TRBD2. The CDR3 loop spans 15 amino acids. The J segment lost 0 bases and the V segment lost 5 bases, leaving 4 bases of the junction unmatched. CDR1 ENHRY and CDR2 SYGVKD come from the germline V gene. The CDR3 here is CAISTLATSYNEQFF. In nucleotides, the CDR3 is TGTGCCATCAGTACACTAGCGACCTCCTACAATGAGCAGTTCTTC.